One and the same sample provided the 15 T cell receptor beta chains below, sequenced in a study of immune evolution from preneoplasia to lung adenocarcinoma. The assay was immunoSEQ multiplex PCR, and TCRdb's table has in-frame clones only and misses some. The table shows about 3,700 clones, with over 75% occurring only once. The specimen was FFPE invasive lung adenocarcinoma tissue. Receptors originate from a person aged 45 to 59 with lung adenocarcinoma.

This clone was observed once. This chain uses TRBV27 with TRBJ2-5; no clear D gene. The CDR3 has 14 residues. V lost 5 bases and J lost 2, with 12 bases in between. The germline gives CDR1 MNHEY, CDR2 SMNVEV (reference sequence). The CDR3 DNA follows: TGTGCCAGCAGTCCCGGCTGGCGTCAAGAGACCCAGTACTTC. Translated: CASSPGWRQETQYF.

CDR3 in DNA: TGTGCCATCAGGGATACCCACGAGCAGTACTTC. It translates to CAIRDTHEQYF. The chain carries TRBV10-3 and TRBJ2-7; D ambiguous. Germline V gene data show CDR1 as ENHRY and CDR2 as SYGVKD. CDR3 length: 11 amino acids. V was pared by 6 bases and J by 5 bases, with 8 bases between.

This clone was recorded only once. The chain links TRBV10-3 to TRBJ2-7; TRBD1 matches 9 bases. There are 14 residues in the CDR3. CDR1 and CDR2 from the germline V gene are ENHRY and SYGVKD. V was clipped by 2 bases and J by 3 bases; unmatched bases: 2. CDR3 nucleotides: TGTGCCATCAGTGAGGGACAGGGGAACTACGAGCAGTACTTC. Protein: CAISEGQGNYEQYF.

The V call is TRBV18, the J call TRBJ1-5; no reliable D call. V dropped 3 bases and J dropped 5 bases, with 8 bases sitting between them. CDR3 length: 13 residues. Germline-derived CDR1 and CDR2 are KGHSH and LQKENI. The CDR3 sequence: CASSPGKDQPQHF. The DNA for the CDR3 is TGTGCCAGCTCACCGGGAAAGGATCAGCCCCAGCATTTT.

V gene TRBV5-1 combines with J gene TRBJ2-7; no reliable D call. The germline CDR1 and CDR2 sequences are SGHRS and YFSETQ. V was cut by 3 bases and J by 6 bases, with 13 bases left in between. The CDR3 runs to 13 residues. The CDR3 loop is CASSCPNCIEQYF. As DNA, the CDR3 is TGCGCCAGCAGCTGCCCAAATTGCATCGAGCAGTACTTC.

V is TRBV5-6 and J is TRBJ2-5; a weak D match, TRBD2 (7 bases). Trimming left V 2 bases short and J 7 bases short, with 21 bases between. The CDR3 sequence is 16 residues long. Germline V gene data show CDR1 as SGHDT and CDR2 as YYEEEE. As DNA, the CDR3 is TGTGCCAGCAGCTTTGGCCTCGGGCAGGGGAGGGTGACCCAGTACTTC. Its protein product is CASSFGLGQGRVTQYF.

The chain combines TRBV7-3 with TRBJ1-1; D uncertain. The CDR3 has 13 amino acids. Trimming left V 3 bases short and J 3 bases short, with 8 bases between. Germline assignment: CDR1 SGHTA and CDR2 FQGTGA. Here the CDR3 DNA reads TGTGCCAGCAGCTTCGGAGGAGACACTGAAGCTTTCTTT. Amino acids: CASSFGGDTEAFF. Looking up the rest from reference TRBV7-3 and TRBJ1-1 gives the full variable domain: GAGVSQTPSNKVTEKGKYVELRCDPISGHTALYWYRQSLGQGPEFLIYFQGTGAADDSGLPNDRFFAVRPEGSVSTLKIQRTERGDSAVYLCASSFGGDTEAFFGQGTRLTVV.

V and J are TRBV28 and TRBJ2-6; TRBD1 is a possible D gene (5 bases). Trimming shortened V by 1 base and J by 1 base, and 11 bases separated the two germline ends. The CDR3 covers 17 residues. Looked up from germline, CDR1 is MDHEN and CDR2 is SYDVKM. CDR3 DNA: TGTGCCAGCAGTTTATATACCCAGGGTTCTGGGGCCAACGTCCTGACTTTC. Protein product: CASSLYTQGSGANVLTF.

V usage is TRBV28 and J usage is TRBJ2-7; D call uncertain. Germline-derived CDR1 and CDR2 are MDHEN and SYDVKM. This CDR3 contains 14 residues. The V and J ends lost 5 bases and 3 bases respectively, with 14 bases between them. Here the CDR3 DNA reads TGTGCCAGCAGTCCCTCGTCAGGTCTCTACGAGCAGTACTTC. It translates to CASSPSSGLYEQYF.

This clone has more than one count but fewer than ten. The V call is TRBV5-1, the J call TRBJ2-5; 12 positions match TRBD2. The CDR3 spans 17 residues. V dropped 1 base and J dropped 5; count of bases not matched to a gene: 9. CDR1 and CDR2 from the germline V gene are SGHRS and YFSETQ. The CDR3 DNA reads as TGCGCCAGCAGCTTGTCCGCTAGCGGGAGGGCCTTCGAGACCCAGTACTTC. It is translated as CASSLSASGRAFETQYF. The full variable domain, its missing parts supplied by reference TRBV5-1 and TRBJ2-5, is KAGVTQTPRYLIKTRGQQVTLSCSPISGHRSVSWYQQTPGQGLQFLFEYFSETQRNKGNFPGRFSGRQFSNSRSEMNVSTLELGDSALYLCASSLSASGRAFETQYFGPGTRLLVL.

The rearrangement links TRBV5-4 to TRBJ1-6, with TRBD1 matching over 9 bases. The CDR3 consists of 15 residues. The V gene end was trimmed by 3 bases and the J gene end by 10 bases; junction bases not matched to a gene: 8. Germline values: CDR1 SGHNT, CDR2 YYREEE (reference sequence). CDR3 coding DNA: TGTGCCAGCAGCTCAATACAGGGGGCTCACTCACCCCTCCACTTT. This codes for CASSSIQGAHSPLHF. Drawing the rest from reference TRBV5-4 and TRBJ1-6, the complete variable domain is ETGVTQSPTHLIKTRGQQVTLRCSSQSGHNTVSWYQQALGQGPQFIFQYYREEENGRGNFPPRFSGLQFPNYSSELNVNALELDDSALYLCASSSIQGAHSPLHFGNGTRLTVT.

The chain uses TRBV5-1 and TRBJ1-2; D may be TRBD1 (6 bases). The CDR3 sequence is 15 residues long. CDR1 and CDR2 from the germline V gene are SGHRS and YFSETQ. The germline V and J ends were trimmed by 0 bases and 4 bases, with 13 bases remaining between them. The CDR3 reads CASSLDDTGTYGYTF. In DNA form, the CDR3 reads TGCGCCAGCAGCTTGGATGACACAGGGACCTATGGCTACACCTTC.

V gene TRBV4-2 combines with J gene TRBJ2-5, with D possibly matching TRBD2 (6 bases). With 1 base removed from V and 3 bases from J, the gap between germline ends came to 6 bases. The germline V gene has CDR1 LGHNA and CDR2 YNFKEQ. CDR3 length: 13 residues. The CDR3 spells CASSQGLEETQYF. The CDR3 bases are TGTGCCAGCAGCCAAGGACTAGAAGAGACCCAGTACTTC.

The chain uses TRBV5-8 and TRBJ2-7; D is undetermined. The CDR3 extends over 11 amino acids. From germline, CDR1 is SGHTS and CDR2 YDEGEE. V was pared by 4 bases and J by 4 bases, with 6 bases between. The CDR3 nucleotides read TGTGCCAGCAGCCCCACATACGAGCAGTACTTC. Protein product: CASSPTYEQYF.

This chain joins TRBV19 and TRBJ2-3; 7 bases agree with TRBD2. The CDR3 has 14 amino acids. The V gene end was trimmed by 3 bases and the J gene end by 5 bases; junction bases not matched to a gene: 5. Per the germline V gene, CDR1 is LNHDA and CDR2 is SQIVND (reference sequence). The CDR3 DNA reads as TGTGCCAGTAGTATTGGACTAGTCGGAGATACGCAGTATTTT. Its translation is CASSIGLVGDTQYF. The complete variable domain, with remaining parts taken from reference TRBV19 and TRBJ2-3, reads DGGITQSPKYLFRKEGQNVTLSCEQNLNHDAMYWYRQDPGQGLRLIYYSQIVNDFQKGDIAEGYSVSREKKESFPLTVTSAQKNPTAFYLCASSIGLVGDTQYFGPGTRLTVL.